This T cell receptor beta chain originates from a study of T cells in Graves' hyperthyroidism and ophthalmopathy. Whole-study findings and limits: A model built on 13 V-J features separated ophthalmopathy from stable hyperthyroidism.

CDR1 SEHNR and CDR2 FQNEAQ come from the germline V gene (reference sequence). Unmatched junction bases numbered 10, after V lost 5 bases and J lost 8 bases. The CDR3 is 17 residues long. It was RNA transcripts that yielded the amplified TCR beta CDR3 regions. During a first-round RT-PCR of the TCR CDR3, the HTBI primer set was used. MiXCR was run by TCRdb on the multiplex PCR reads, yielding one entry per CDR3 protein. This table holds about 660,000 distinct CDR3 sequences, just under 45% found once. This clonotype was counted between two and nine times. The antigen is undetermined. The chain has TRBV7-9 and TRBJ1-6, with TRBD1 matching over 12 bases. The sequence was collected from an adult man with Graves' disease, either hyperthyroidism or ophthalmopathy (not recorded which). Sequencing used peripheral blood or thyroid tissue (not recorded which). In nucleotides, the CDR3 is TGTGCCAGCAGCCCATCCGGGACAGGGGGCTGGGATTCACCCCTCCACTTT. Amino acid sequence: CASSPSGTGGWDSPLHF. Looking up the rest from reference TRBV7-9 and TRBJ1-6 gives the full variable domain: DTGVSQNPRHKITKRGQNVTFRCDPISEHNRLYWYRQTLGQGPEFLTYFQNEAQLEKSRLLSDRFSAERPKGSFSTLEIQRTEQGDSAMYLCASSPSGTGGWDSPLHFGNGTRLTVT.